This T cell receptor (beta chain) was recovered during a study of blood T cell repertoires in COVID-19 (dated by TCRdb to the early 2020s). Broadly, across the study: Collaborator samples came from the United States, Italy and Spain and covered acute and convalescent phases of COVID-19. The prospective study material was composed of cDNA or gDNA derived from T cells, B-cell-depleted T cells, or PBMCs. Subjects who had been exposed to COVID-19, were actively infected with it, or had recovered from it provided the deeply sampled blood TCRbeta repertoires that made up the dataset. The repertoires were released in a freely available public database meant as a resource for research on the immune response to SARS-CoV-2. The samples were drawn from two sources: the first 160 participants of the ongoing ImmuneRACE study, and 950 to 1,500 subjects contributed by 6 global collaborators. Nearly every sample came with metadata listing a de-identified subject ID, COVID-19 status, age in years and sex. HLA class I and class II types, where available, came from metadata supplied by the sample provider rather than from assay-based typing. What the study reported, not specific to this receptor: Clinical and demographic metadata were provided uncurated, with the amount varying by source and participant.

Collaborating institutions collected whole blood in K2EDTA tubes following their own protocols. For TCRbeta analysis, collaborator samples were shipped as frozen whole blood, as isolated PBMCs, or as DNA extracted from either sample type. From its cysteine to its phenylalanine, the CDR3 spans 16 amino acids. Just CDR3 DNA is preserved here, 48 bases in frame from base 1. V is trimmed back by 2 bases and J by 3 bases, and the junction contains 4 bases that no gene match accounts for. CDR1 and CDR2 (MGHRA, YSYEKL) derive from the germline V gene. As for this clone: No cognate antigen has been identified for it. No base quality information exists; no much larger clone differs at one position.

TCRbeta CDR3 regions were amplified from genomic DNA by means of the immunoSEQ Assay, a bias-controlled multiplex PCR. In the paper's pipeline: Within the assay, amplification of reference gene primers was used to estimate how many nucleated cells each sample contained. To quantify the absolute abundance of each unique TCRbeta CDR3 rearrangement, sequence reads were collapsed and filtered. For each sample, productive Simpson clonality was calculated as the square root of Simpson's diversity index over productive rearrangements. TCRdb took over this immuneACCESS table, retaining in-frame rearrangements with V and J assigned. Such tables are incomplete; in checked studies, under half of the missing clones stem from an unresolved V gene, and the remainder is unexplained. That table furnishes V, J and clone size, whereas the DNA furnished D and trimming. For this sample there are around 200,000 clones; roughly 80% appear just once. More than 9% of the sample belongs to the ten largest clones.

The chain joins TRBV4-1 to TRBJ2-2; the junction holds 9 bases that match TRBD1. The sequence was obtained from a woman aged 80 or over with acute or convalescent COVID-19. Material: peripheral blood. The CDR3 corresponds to CASSQPDRGYTGELFF. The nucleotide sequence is TGCGCCAGCAGCCAACCAGACAGGGGGTACACCGGGGAGCTGTTTTTT.